These T cell receptor beta chains were read from a single sample in a study of CD8+ T cells in alopecia areata. Sequenced by immunoSEQ multiplex PCR; TCRdb stores in-frame clones only, minus some. The sample lists 130,000 or so clones, roughly 86% seen once, with 13% in the top ten. The input for sequencing was CD8+ T cells sorted from blood, taken at week 4, from a patient treated with tofacitinib. The receptors were sampled from a human donor with alopecia areata. Each CDR3 is given with its conserved first and last residue. Each record gives: V gene, J gene, CDR3 protein.

>TRBV29-1|TRBJ2-7
CSVEGFGLGALEQYF
>TRBV27|TRBJ1-5
CASRITGGSNQPQHF
>TRBV7-6|TRBJ2-3
CASSAGVTDTQYF
>TRBV27|TRBJ2-2
CASSFGGSTGELFF
>TRBV6-6|TRBJ2-3
CASSPWTSGPTDTQYF
>TRBV10-2|TRBJ2-7
CASSSSYEQYF
>TRBV6-1|TRBJ2-1
CASSEDRQSPYNEQFF
>TRBV29-1|TRBJ2-4
CSVPYGTVQYF
>TRBV2|TRBJ2-2
CATRNPRGELFF
>TRBV29-1|TRBJ2-5
CSVGVWWETLQETQYF
>TRBV10-3|TRBJ2-7
CAISESEGHSSYEQYF
>TRBV5-6|TRBJ2-1
CASSLNSYNEQFF
>TRBV15|TRBJ2-1
CATSRDPGDDEQFF
>TRBV5-4|TRBJ1-1
CASSLEYTEAFF
>TRBV6-5|TRBJ2-7
CASSHSNYEQYF
>TRBV7-9|TRBJ2-2
CASRGGQGFNTGELFF
>TRBV6-1|TRBJ1-6
CASSEQTENSPLHF
>TRBV4-1|TRBJ2-4
CASSLETSLAKNIQYF
>TRBV9|TRBJ1-3
CASTPQTGGDTIYF
>TRBV5-4|TRBJ2-3
CASSLSSVGSDTQYF
>TRBV27|TRBJ2-7
CASSLAPDSYEQYF
>TRBV7-3|TRBJ1-5
CASSPRTAYSNQPQHF
>TRBV25-1|TRBJ1-1
CASRVGGTEAFF
>TRBV5-1|TRBJ2-1
CASSLAGNSYNEQFF
>TRBV29-1|TRBJ2-3
CSVGGGPINTDTQYF
>TRBV18|TRBJ2-7
CASSPTHYEQYF
>TRBV6-1|TRBJ2-1
CASISGGSYNEQFF